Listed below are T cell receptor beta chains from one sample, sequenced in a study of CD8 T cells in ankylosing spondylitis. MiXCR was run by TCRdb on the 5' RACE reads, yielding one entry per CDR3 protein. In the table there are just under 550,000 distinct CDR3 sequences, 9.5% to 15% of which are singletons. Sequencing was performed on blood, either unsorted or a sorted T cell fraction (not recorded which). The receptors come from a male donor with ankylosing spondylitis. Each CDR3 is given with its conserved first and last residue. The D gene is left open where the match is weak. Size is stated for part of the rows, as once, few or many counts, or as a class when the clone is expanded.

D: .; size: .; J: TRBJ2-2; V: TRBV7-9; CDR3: CASAGRGNTGELFF; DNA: TGTGCCAGCGCCGGCAGGGGTAACACCGGGGAGCTGTTTTTT
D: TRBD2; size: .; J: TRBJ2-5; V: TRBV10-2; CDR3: CASSDIAGVGETQYF; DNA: TGCGCCAGCAGTGATATAGCGGGAGTGGGTGAGACCCAGTACTTC
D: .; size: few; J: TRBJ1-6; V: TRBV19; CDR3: CASNGRWNSPLHF; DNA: TGTGCCAGTAATGGGAGGTGGAATTCACCCCTCCACTTT
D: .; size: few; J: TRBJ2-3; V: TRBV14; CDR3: CASSQGGMGTDTQYF; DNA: TGTGCCAGCAGCCAAGGGGGAATGGGCACAGATACGCAGTATTTT
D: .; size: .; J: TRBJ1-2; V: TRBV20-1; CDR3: CSARGRGASYGYTF; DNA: TGCAGTGCTAGGGGGCGGGGGGCAAGCTATGGCTACACCTTC
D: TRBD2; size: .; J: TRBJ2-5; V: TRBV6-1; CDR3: CASSPTSGRMETQYF; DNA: TGTGCCAGCAGCCCGACTAGCGGGAGGATGGAGACCCAGTACTTC
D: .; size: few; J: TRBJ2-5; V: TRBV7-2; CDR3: CASSLVGTAFGETQYF; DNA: TGTGCCAGCAGCTTAGTAGGGACGGCCTTCGGGGAGACCCAGTACTTC
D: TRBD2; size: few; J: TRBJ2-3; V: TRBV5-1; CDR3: CASSTRLAGADTQYF; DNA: TGCGCCAGCAGCACCAGACTAGCCGGGGCAGATACGCAGTATTTT
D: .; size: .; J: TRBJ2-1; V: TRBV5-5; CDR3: CASSSGVNEQFF; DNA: TGTGCCAGCAGCTCGGGAGTGAATGAGCAGTTCTTC
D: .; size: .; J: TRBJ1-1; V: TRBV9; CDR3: CASSKGVNTEAFF; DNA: TGTGCCAGCAGCAAAGGAGTGAACACTGAAGCTTTCTTT
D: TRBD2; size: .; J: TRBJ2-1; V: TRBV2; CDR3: CPSSELGGSRNEQFF; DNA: TGTCCCAGCAGTGAATTGGGCGGGAGTAGGAATGAGCAGTTCTTC
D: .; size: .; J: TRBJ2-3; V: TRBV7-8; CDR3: CASSLVMSTDTQYF; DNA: TGTGCCAGCAGCTTAGTTATGAGCACAGATACGCAGTATTTT
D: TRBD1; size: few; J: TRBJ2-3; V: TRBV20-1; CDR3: CSARVSGQGAFVRQYF; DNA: TGCAGTGCTAGAGTATCGGGACAGGGCGCGTTTGTAAGACAGTATTTT
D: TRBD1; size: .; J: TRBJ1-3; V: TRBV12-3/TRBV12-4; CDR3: CASSLKTGSGNTIYF; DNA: TGTGCCAGCAGTCTCAAGACAGGGTCTGGAAACACCATATATTTT
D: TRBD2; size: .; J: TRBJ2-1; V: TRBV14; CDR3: CASSLTAGAGYNEQFF; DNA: TGTGCCAGCAGCCTGACAGCGGGAGCCGGCTACAATGAGCAGTTCTTC
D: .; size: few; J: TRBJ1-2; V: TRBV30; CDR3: CAWSVPPPRHYGYTF; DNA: TGTGCCTGGAGTGTACCCCCGCCTAGGCACTATGGCTACACCTTC
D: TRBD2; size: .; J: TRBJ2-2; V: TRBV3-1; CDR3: CASRPGLATNTGELFF; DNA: TGTGCCAGCAGACCGGGACTAGCGACCAACACCGGGGAGCTGTTTTTT
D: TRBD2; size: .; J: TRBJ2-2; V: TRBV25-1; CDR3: CASMLLADGELFF; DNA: TGTGCCAGCATGTTACTAGCGGACGGGGAGCTGTTTTTT
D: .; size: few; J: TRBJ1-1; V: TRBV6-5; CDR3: CASSYSGFEAFF; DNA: TGTGCCAGCAGTTACTCCGGGTTTGAAGCTTTCTTT
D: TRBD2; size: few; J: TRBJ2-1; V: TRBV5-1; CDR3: CASSSTGTTNYNEQFF; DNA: TGCGCCAGCAGCTCAACCGGGACTACGAATTACAATGAGCAGTTCTTC
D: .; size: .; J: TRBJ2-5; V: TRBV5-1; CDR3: CASSLVIRETQYF; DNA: TGCGCCAGCAGCTTGGTAATAAGGGAGACCCAGTACTTC
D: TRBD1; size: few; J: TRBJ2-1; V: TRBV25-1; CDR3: CASGVGQSYNEQFF; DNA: TGTGCCAGCGGCGTGGGACAGTCCTACAATGAGCAGTTCTTC
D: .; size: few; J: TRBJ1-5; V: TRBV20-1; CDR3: CSALGQSSNQPQHF; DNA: TGCAGTGCTCTTGGACAGAGTAGCAATCAGCCCCAGCATTTT
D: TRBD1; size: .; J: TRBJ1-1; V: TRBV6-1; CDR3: CASRTGINGNTEAFF; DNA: TGTGCCAGCAGGACAGGGATTAATGGGAACACTGAAGCTTTCTTT
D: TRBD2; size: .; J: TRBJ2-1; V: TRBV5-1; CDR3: CASQLAGGPYNEQFF; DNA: TGCGCCAGCCAATTAGCGGGAGGCCCCTACAATGAGCAGTTCTTC
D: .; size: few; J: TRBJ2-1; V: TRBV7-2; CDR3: CASSLGGGSHNEQFF; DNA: TGTGCCAGCAGCTTAGGGGGGGGCAGCCACAATGAGCAGTTCTTC
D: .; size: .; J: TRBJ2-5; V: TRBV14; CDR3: CASSSKGPAQETQYF; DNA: TGTGCCAGCAGTTCGAAGGGCCCGGCCCAAGAGACCCAGTACTTC
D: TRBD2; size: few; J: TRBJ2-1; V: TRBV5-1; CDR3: CASSPAGTSGVGEQFF; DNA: TGCGCCAGCAGCCCGGCAGGGACTAGCGGGGTCGGGGAGCAGTTCTTC
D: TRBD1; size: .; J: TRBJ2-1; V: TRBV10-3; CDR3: CAIRTGTGGNEQFF; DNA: TGTGCCATCAGGACCGGGACAGGGGGCAATGAGCAGTTCTTC
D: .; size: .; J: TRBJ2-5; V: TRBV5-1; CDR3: CASSLDRAGETQYF; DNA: TGCGCCAGCAGCTTGGACAGGGCCGGGGAGACCCAGTACTTC
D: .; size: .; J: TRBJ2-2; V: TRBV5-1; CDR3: CASSLVEGLPGTGELFF; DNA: TGCGCCAGCAGCTTGGTTGAGGGGTTGCCTGGAACCGGGGAGCTGTTTTTT
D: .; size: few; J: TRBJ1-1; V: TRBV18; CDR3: CASSPSYRENTEAFF; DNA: TGTGCCAGCTCACCCTCTTACAGGGAGAACACTGAAGCTTTCTTT
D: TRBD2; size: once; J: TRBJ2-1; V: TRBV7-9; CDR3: CASSLGLAHEQFF; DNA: TGTGCCAGCAGCTTAGGACTAGCTCATGAGCAGTTCTTC
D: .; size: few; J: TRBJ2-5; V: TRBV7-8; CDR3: CASSRRQSEAQYF; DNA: TGTGCCAGCAGCCGGCGACAATCCGAGGCCCAGTACTTC
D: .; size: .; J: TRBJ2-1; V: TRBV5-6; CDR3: CASSLVFGTSGKFF; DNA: TGTGCCAGCAGCTTGGTTTTCGGGACTTCGGGGAAGTTCTTC
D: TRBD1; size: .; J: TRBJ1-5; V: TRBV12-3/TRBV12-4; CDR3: CASSFTGGGQPQHF; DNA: TGTGCCAGCAGTTTTACAGGGGGAGGTCAGCCCCAGCATTTT
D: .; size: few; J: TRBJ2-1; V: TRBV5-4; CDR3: CASSFERNEQFF; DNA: TGTGCCAGCAGTTTTGAAAGAAATGAGCAGTTCTTC
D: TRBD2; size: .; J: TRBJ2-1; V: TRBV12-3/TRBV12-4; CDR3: CASSSKTSGDFLEQFF; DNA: TGTGCCAGCAGTTCCAAGACTAGCGGGGACTTTCTTGAGCAGTTCTTC
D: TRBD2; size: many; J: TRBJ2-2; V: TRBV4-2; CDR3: CASSQVAGEVSTGELFF; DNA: TGTGCCAGCAGCCAAGTAGCGGGAGAGGTTAGCACCGGGGAGCTGTTTTTT
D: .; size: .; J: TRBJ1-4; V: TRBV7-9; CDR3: CASALAATNEKLFF; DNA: TGTGCCAGCGCCTTGGCTGCAACTAATGAAAAACTGTTTTTT
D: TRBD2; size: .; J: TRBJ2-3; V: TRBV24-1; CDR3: CATSGTSGTDTQYF; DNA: TGTGCCACCAGCGGGACTAGCGGCACAGATACGCAGTATTTT
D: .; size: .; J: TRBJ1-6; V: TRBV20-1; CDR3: CSARDRMLSSYNSPLHF; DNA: TGCAGTGCTAGAGATCGCATGTTGAGCTCCTATAATTCACCCCTCCACTTT
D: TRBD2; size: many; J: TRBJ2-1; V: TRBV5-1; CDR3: CASKELAGDDNEQFF; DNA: TGCGCCAGCAAAGAGCTAGCGGGAGATGACAATGAGCAGTTCTTC
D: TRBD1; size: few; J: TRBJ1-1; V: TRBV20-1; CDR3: CSATQGAITEAFF; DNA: TGCAGTGCCACACAGGGGGCCATCACTGAAGCTTTCTTT
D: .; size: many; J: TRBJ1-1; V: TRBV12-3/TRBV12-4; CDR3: CASSRRGNTEAFF; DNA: TGTGCCAGCAGTCGACGGGGGAACACTGAAGCTTTCTTT
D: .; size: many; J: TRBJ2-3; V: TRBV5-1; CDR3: CASSLAADTDTQYF; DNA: TGCGCCAGCAGCTTGGCAGCGGACACAGATACGCAGTATTTT
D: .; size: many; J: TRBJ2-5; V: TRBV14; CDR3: CASSQPVLGYETQYF; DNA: TGTGCCAGCAGCCAACCTGTCTTGGGATACGAGACCCAGTACTTC
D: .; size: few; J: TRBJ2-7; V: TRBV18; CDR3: CASSRATADRSYEQYF; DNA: TGTGCCAGCTCACGCGCTACCGCGGATAGGTCCTACGAGCAGTACTTC
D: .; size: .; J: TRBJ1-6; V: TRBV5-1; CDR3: CASSLAMGSSPLHF; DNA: TGCGCCAGCAGCTTGGCAATGGGGAGCTCACCCCTCCACTTT
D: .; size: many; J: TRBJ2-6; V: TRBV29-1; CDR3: CSGKKGESNVLTF; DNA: TGCAGCGGAAAAAAGGGGGAGTCCAACGTCCTGACTTTC
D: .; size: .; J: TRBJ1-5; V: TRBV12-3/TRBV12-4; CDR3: CASSLYHQPQHF; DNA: TGTGCCAGCAGTCTATATCATCAGCCCCAGCATTTT
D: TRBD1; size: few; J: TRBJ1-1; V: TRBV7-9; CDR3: CASSLGDRVLAFF; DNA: TGTGCCAGCAGCTTAGGGGACAGGGTGCTTGCTTTCTTT
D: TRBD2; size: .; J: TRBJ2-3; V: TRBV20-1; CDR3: CSAPPPSGRPSVDTQYF; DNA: TGCAGTGCTCCCCCGCCCAGCGGGAGGCCCAGTGTAGATACGCAGTATTTT
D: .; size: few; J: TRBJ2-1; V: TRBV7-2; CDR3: CASSRRTNPLSYNEQFF; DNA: TGTGCCAGCAGCCGCCGGACCAACCCGTTATCCTACAATGAGCAGTTCTTC
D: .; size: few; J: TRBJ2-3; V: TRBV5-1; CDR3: CASSPNQGTDTQYF; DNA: TGCGCCAGCAGCCCCAATCAGGGCACAGATACGCAGTATTTT
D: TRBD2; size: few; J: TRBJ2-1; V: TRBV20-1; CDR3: CSLTSGFWNEQFF; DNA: TGCAGTCTTACTAGCGGCTTTTGGAATGAGCAGTTCTTC
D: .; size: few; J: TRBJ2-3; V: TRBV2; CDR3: CASSEWGKEDTQYF; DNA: TGTGCCAGCAGTGAATGGGGGAAGGAGGATACGCAGTATTTT
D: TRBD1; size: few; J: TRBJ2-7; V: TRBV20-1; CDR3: CSAEPGQGYYEQYF; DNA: TGCAGTGCCGAGCCGGGACAGGGGTACTACGAGCAGTACTTC
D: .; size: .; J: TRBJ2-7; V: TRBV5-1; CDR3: CASNKDIDSYEQYF; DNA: TGCGCCAGCAACAAGGACATCGACTCCTACGAGCAGTACTTC